This T cell receptor beta chain was captured by sequencing in a study of Ad26.COV2.S vaccination and SARS-CoV-2 variants. The method was immunoSEQ multiplex PCR; TCRdb's version includes in-frame clones alone and lacks a portion of them. The data show around 310,000 clones, roughly 88% seen once. CDR1 is SGHNT, CDR2 YENEEA, per germline. The CDR3 consists of 15 residues. Specified treatment: around 19 received Ad26.COV2.S at low or high dose, single or two shots; 5 received placebo; per-sample allocation not given. On day 63 after the first injection, vaccine and placebo recipients gave samples. Expression of Wuhan-strain SARS-CoV-2 spike came from the Ad26 vector that formed the vaccine. Remarks on this clone: Antigen: not known.

Study-wide results and limits: The breadth of spike-specific CD8+ and CD4+ T cell responses after vaccination was reportedly substantial.

The input for sequencing was peripheral blood, taken in a trial of Ad26.COV2.S vaccine versus placebo. The receptor was derived from a person between 18 and 60 years old who received the Ad26.COV2.S COVID-19 vaccine or a placebo. J is TRBJ2-3 and V is TRBV11-3, with D possibly being TRBD1 (6 bases). The DNA of the CDR3 is TGTGCTTCTCGGGACATGGAACTTAGCACAGATACGCAGTATTTT. Protein product: CASRDMELSTDTQYF.